The 29 T cell receptor beta chains presented below share a single source sample, sequenced in a study of cytomegalovirus exposure and HLA in healthy donors. Researchers ran the PCR with 60 Vbeta and 13 Jbeta primers. Assay: immunoSEQ multiplex PCR; the TCRdb copy retains only in-frame clones and omits some. The sample lists more than 85,000 clones; 60% to 80% were seen once. Material: PBMCs. Source of these receptors: a male donor in good health and CMV-seropositive.

This chain connects TRBV19 to TRBJ2-7; tentatively, D is TRBD1 (6 bases). Between the trimmed V and J ends, which lost 6 bases and 4 bases, there was a span of 19 bases. The germline CDR1 and CDR2 sequences are LNHDA and SQIVND (reference sequence). The CDR3 is 15 residues long. The CDR3 DNA sequence: TGTGCCAGTAGCCCATCTGCCCCAGGGGTGTACGAGCAGTACTTC. Its translation: CASSPSAPGVYEQYF.

The V and J genes are TRBV29-1 and TRBJ2-3; 9 bases are shared with TRBD2. Germline V lookup: CDR1 SQVTM, CDR2 ANQGSEA. The V and J ends lost 6 bases and 5 bases, in that order; junction bases with no gene match: 12. This CDR3 has 15 residues. This CDR3 is CSVARSSGVVDTQYF. In DNA form, the CDR3 reads TGCAGCGTCGCCAGGTCTAGCGGGGTGGTAGATACGCAGTATTTT.

This clone was detected only a few times. The chain has TRBV4-3 and TRBJ2-1; TRBD2 aligns across 7 bases. Germline CDR1 LGHNA, CDR2 YSLEER. V lost 0 bases to trimming and J lost 4 bases; unmatched junction nucleotides: 6. The CDR3 contains 16 residues. The CDR3 spells CASSQDASGPYNEQFF. Here the CDR3 DNA reads TGCGCCAGCAGCCAAGATGCTAGCGGACCGTACAATGAGCAGTTCTTC.

V and J are TRBV9 and TRBJ2-5; D may be TRBD2 (5 bases). Looked up from germline, CDR1 is SGDLS and CDR2 is YYNGEE. V lost 3 bases and J 1 base, leaving 10 bases between the germline ends. The CDR3 runs 14 residues. The CDR3 loop is CASSGYGIQETQYF. The CDR3, as DNA: TGTGCCAGCAGCGGATACGGGATCCAAGAGACCCAGTACTTC.

The J gene is TRBJ2-1, the V gene TRBV18, with D unclear. The CDR3 is 13 amino acids. Germline V gene sequence: CDR1 KGHSH, CDR2 LQKENI. Trimming cost V 2 bases and J 8 bases, with 10 bases left between them. CDR3 region: CASSPGLDYEQFF. CDR3 nucleotide sequence: TGTGCCAGCTCACCAGGCCTAGACTATGAGCAGTTCTTC.

This CDR3 reads CASSQEVSGTEAFF. The CDR3 region has the DNA TGTGCCAGCTCTCAAGAGGTCTCCGGGACTGAAGCTTTCTTT. V is TRBV18 and J is TRBJ1-1; D unresolved. Trimming shortened V by 6 bases and J by 5 bases, and 16 bases separated the two germline ends. Germline V gene sequence: CDR1 KGHSH, CDR2 LQKENI. The CDR3 consists of 14 residues. The entire variable domain, with the rest obtained from reference TRBV18 and TRBJ1-1, is as follows: NAGVMQNPRHLVRRRGQEARLRCSPMKGHSHVYWYRQLPEEGLKFMVYLQKENIIDESGMPKERFSAEFPKEGPSILRIQQVVRGDSAAYFCASSQEVSGTEAFFGQGTRLTVV.

The chain employs TRBV19 and TRBJ2-7, with 14 nucleotides matching TRBD2. The CDR3 is 23 residues long. From germline, CDR1 is LNHDA and CDR2 SQIVND (reference sequence). J lost 0 bases, V lost 1 base, and 20 bases had no gene match. The CDR3 loop reads CASSIVRDRGIGTSGGSSYEQYF. CDR3 nucleotide sequence: TGTGCCAGTAGTATAGTCCGGGACAGGGGAATAGGGACTAGCGGGGGTAGCTCCTACGAGCAGTACTTC.

This clone came up a few times. The gene calls are TRBV28 and TRBJ2-1; 10 nucleotides match TRBD2. This CDR3 spans 15 amino acids. V was pared by 4 bases and J by 9 bases, with 9 bases of the junction left unmatched. In germline, CDR1 is MDHEN, CDR2 SYDVKM. CDR3 DNA sequence: TGTGCCAGCAGTTCGTCCAGCGGGAGGGCGTTTGAGCAGTTCTTC. Protein sequence: CASSSSSGRAFEQFF.

The chain couples TRBV9 to TRBJ1-2; D perhaps matches TRBD1 (6 bases). V gave up 4 bases and J gave up 8 bases, with 24 bases separating them. Germline CDR1 and CDR2: SGDLS and YYNGEE. The CDR3 is 16 amino acids. CDR3 coding DNA: TGTGCCAGCAGCACTCAATGGGAGGGGGACCCCAAAGGCTACACCTTC. Amino acids: CASSTQWEGDPKGYTF.

The chain uses TRBV7-9 and TRBJ2-7; perhaps TRBD1 as D (7 bases). The CDR3 loop spans 14 amino acids. Trimming shortened V by 3 bases and J by 1 base, and 10 bases separated the two germline ends. The germline CDR1 and CDR2 sequences are SEHNR and FQNEAQ (reference sequence). CDR3 sequence reads: CASSFAGQSYEQYF. DNA for the CDR3: TGTGCCAGCAGCTTCGCGGGACAGTCCTACGAGCAGTACTTC.

The V call is TRBV4-3, the J call TRBJ2-2; 8 positions agree with TRBD2. From germline, CDR1 is LGHNA and CDR2 YSLEER. The CDR3 covers 16 residues. Unmatched junction bases numbered 6, after V lost 0 bases and J lost 6 bases. The CDR3 nucleotides are TGCGCCAGCAGCCAAGATCTGGGGCGGGGGGCCGGGGAGCTGTTTTTT. Amino acid sequence: CASSQDLGRGAGELFF.

There are a few counts of this clone. The chain uses TRBV28 and TRBJ2-7, with TRBD1 matching over 9 bases. Germline CDR1 MDHEN, CDR2 SYDVKM. CDR3 size: 17 residues. The ends lost 5 bases at V and 2 bases at J; junction bases unmatched: 13. The chain's CDR3 is CASSPGQGLSFTYEQYF. Here the CDR3 DNA reads TGTGCCAGCAGTCCGGGACAGGGTTTAAGTTTTACCTACGAGCAGTACTTC.

The V call is TRBV28, the J call TRBJ2-4; the match to TRBD2 covers 14 bases. The CDR3 covers 16 residues. Germline CDR1 reads MDHEN; CDR2 reads SYDVKM. Trimming removed 2 bases from V and 12 bases from J; junction bases left unmatched: 9. CDR3 residues: CASSLGTSGSLYSQYF. The CDR3 bases are TGTGCCAGCAGTTTAGGGACTAGCGGGAGTTTGTACAGTCAGTACTTC.

The rearrangement links TRBV6-6 to TRBJ1-3, with D hard to call. V was trimmed by 4 bases and J by 3 bases, leaving 16 bases between them. Germline loops: CDR1 MNHNY, CDR2 SVGAGI (reference sequence). The CDR3 length is 16 residues. The CDR3 loop reads CASSFDLATGGNTIYF. The CDR3 DNA reads as TGTGCCAGCAGTTTCGACCTAGCGACGGGTGGAAACACCATATATTTT.

This rearrangement joins TRBV27 to TRBJ2-1; the match to TRBD2 covers 14 bases. Trimming took 5 bases from V and 10 from J; bases not matched to a gene: 7. Germline-derived CDR1 and CDR2 are MNHEY and SMNVEV (reference sequence). This CDR3 has 15 residues. This CDR3 reads CASSPRLAGGREQFF. CDR3 in DNA: TGTGCCAGCAGTCCCCGACTAGCGGGAGGGAGGGAGCAGTTCTTC.

This sequence joins TRBV28 and TRBJ2-7, with D possibly matching TRBD2 (5 bases). The CDR3 consists of 15 residues. Germline lookup yields CDR1 MDHEN and CDR2 SYDVKM. Trimming removed 8 bases from V and 3 bases from J, with 20 bases in between. The CDR3 DNA follows: TGTGCCAGCGAAGGTAACTCCAGACTACTCTACGAGCAGTACTTC. Protein: CASEGNSRLLYEQYF.

The V gene is TRBV14, the J gene TRBJ2-2; D may be TRBD1 (5 bases). Germline V gene data show CDR1 as SGHDN and CDR2 as FVKESK. The CDR3 is 14 amino acids. V shed 0 bases and J shed 9 bases, with 11 bases lying between them. CDR3 nucleotides: TGTGCCAGCAGCCAAGATCCTAGGGGCAGGGAGCTGTTTTTT. This translates into CASSQDPRGRELFF. The variable domain in full, with the rest retrieved from reference TRBV14 and TRBJ2-2, is EAGVTQFPSHSVIEKGQTVTLRCDPISGHDNLYWYRRVMGKEIKFLLHFVKESKQDESGMPNNRFLAERTGGTYSTLKVQPAELEDSGVYFCASSQDPRGRELFFGEGSRLTVL.

As DNA, the CDR3 is TGTGCCAGCTCACCCCCGGGGTTAGCCAAAAACATTCAGTACTTC. As protein: CASSPPGLAKNIQYF. V and J are TRBV18 and TRBJ2-4; possible D gene TRBD2, 5 bases. V was clipped by 3 bases and J by 0 bases, with 9 bases between them. Germline CDR1 reads KGHSH; CDR2 reads LQKENI. The CDR3 covers 15 residues.

The chain links TRBV7-9 to TRBJ2-5, with TRBD2 as a possible D gene (6 bases). Gene TRBJ2-7 matches the end of the DNA better, so the J call may be wrong. CDR3 length equals 14 residues. CDR1 and CDR2 (germline): SEHNR, FQNEAQ (reference sequence). The CDR3 DNA reads as TGTGCCAGCAGCTTAGTAGATAGCGGCGACGAGCAGTACTTC. Its translation is CASSLVDSGDEQYF.

The chain combines TRBV7-9 with TRBJ2-3; D may be TRBD2 (5 bases). The V end lost 4 bases, the J end lost 4 bases, and 18 bases lay between the germline ends. CDR3 size: 16 residues. Per germline, CDR1 SEHNR and CDR2 FQNEAQ (reference sequence). CDR3: CASSSRAATLADTQYF. The CDR3, as DNA: TGTGCCAGCAGCTCGCGGGCTGCTACGCTAGCAGATACGCAGTATTTT.

The chain combines TRBV9 with TRBJ2-1, with TRBD1 matching 9 bases. Trimming cost V 3 bases and J 4 bases; bases outside gene matches: 5. Germline V gene sequence: CDR1 SGDLS, CDR2 YYNGEE. This CDR3 contains 15 residues. In nucleotides, the CDR3 is TGTGCCAGCAGCGGCGCCGGGACAGGGTACAATGAGCAGTTCTTC. It specifies CASSGAGTGYNEQFF.

This rearrangement joins TRBV10-3 to TRBJ1-3, with 8 positions matching TRBD1. Trimming at V came to 6 bases and at J to 7 bases, leaving 5 bases not matched to a gene. Germline CDR1 reads ENHRY; CDR2 reads SYGVKD. The CDR3 runs 13 residues. The DNA of the CDR3 is TGTGCCATCAGCTCCCAGGGGGCTAACACCATATATTTT. This gives the protein CAISSQGANTIYF.

The V and J genes are TRBV5-6 and TRBJ2-1; TRBD2 might be the D (6 bases). The germline V and J ends were trimmed by 4 bases and 7 bases, with 9 bases remaining between them. The CDR3 covers 12 residues. Germline CDR1 SGHDT, CDR2 YYEEEE. The CDR3, as DNA: TGTGCCAGCAGCCCCGGAGGGAATGAGCAGTTCTTC. Translation gives CASSPGGNEQFF.

The gene calls are TRBV6-5 and TRBJ1-4; TRBD1 agrees at 8 bases. The CDR3 runs 15 residues. The trim removed 6 bases at V and 4 bases at J, leaving 7 bases unmatched. Per the germline V gene, CDR1 is MNHEY and CDR2 is SVGAGI. The CDR3 nucleotides read TGTGCCAGCAGGCGGACAGGGCGGGATAATGAAAAACTGTTTTTT. Translating gives CASRRTGRDNEKLFF.

The chain links TRBV7-6 to TRBJ2-2; TRBD2 agrees at 12 bases. The CDR3 is 16 amino acids. The V segment lost 4 bases and the J segment 4 bases; nucleotides outside the gene matches: 4. From germline, CDR1 is SGHVS and CDR2 FNYEAQ. The CDR3 loop reads CASSSGLAGGTGELFF. CDR3 DNA: TGTGCCAGCAGCTCGGGACTAGCGGGTGGCACCGGGGAGCTGTTTTTT.

The chain joins TRBV7-2 to TRBJ2-5; D unresolved. Trimming removed 2 bases from V and 2 bases from J, with 9 bases in between. Germline V gives CDR1 SGHTA, CDR2 FQGNSA. The CDR3 is made up of 14 amino acids. CDR3 region: CASSLNGVQETQYF. The DNA for the CDR3 is TGTGCCAGCAGCTTAAACGGAGTACAAGAGACCCAGTACTTC.

There are a few counts of this clone. The gene calls are TRBV7-2 and TRBJ2-3, with 8 positions matching TRBD2. Per germline, CDR1 SGHTA and CDR2 FQGNSA. The CDR3 sequence is 15 residues long. CDR3 residues: CATSRVAGPTDTQYF. CDR3 coding DNA: TGTGCTACCTCAAGGGTAGCGGGACCCACAGATACGCAGTATTTT.

The chain links TRBV2 to TRBJ1-1, with 8 bases identical to TRBD1. CDR1 and CDR2 from the germline V gene are SNHLY and FYNNEI. V lost 5 bases, J lost 3 bases, and 2 bases stayed unmatched. The CDR3 sequence is 13 residues long. This CDR3 reads CASSQGAYTEAFF. DNA for the CDR3: TGTGCCAGCAGTCAGGGGGCATACACTGAAGCTTTCTTT.

This clone has only one observation. The V and J genes are TRBV9 and TRBJ2-1, with TRBD2 matching over 14 bases. Germline V lookup: CDR1 SGDLS, CDR2 YYNGEE. The CDR3 runs to 15 residues. After removal of 4 bases from V and 6 bases from J, the junction contained 3 bases not matched to a gene. This CDR3 is CASSLGTSGSNEQFF. For the CDR3, the DNA is TGTGCCAGCAGCCTGGGGACTAGCGGGAGCAATGAGCAGTTCTTC.